Sequencing of this TCR beta chain was carried out in a study of graft-versus-host responses after intestinal transplantation. The CDR3 length is 15 residues. Trimming shortened V by 1 base and J by 0 bases, and 10 bases separated the two germline ends. Germline CDR1 and CDR2: MGHRA and YSYEKL. As concerns this clone: Its antigen is as yet unknown.

TCRdb keeps only in-frame clones here, not all; method: immunoSEQ multiplex PCR. The table lists over 100,000 clones, 85% to 95% of them singletons, with roughly 1.2% in the top ten. Sample: unstimulated CD8+ T cells sorted from spleen or lymph node cells, taken before transplant. V is TRBV4-1 and J is TRBJ2-7, with D perhaps matching TRBD1 or TRBD2 (5 bases each). This TCR derives from a human donor who was the organ donor for an intestinal transplant. CDR3 nucleotide sequence: TGCGCCAGCAGCCAAGGGTGGGGGAGCTCCTACGAGCAGTACTTC. Protein: CASSQGWGSSYEQYF.